Given below is one TCR beta chain in context. Its cognate antigen is unknown. cDNA came from roughly 0.53 to 1 ug RNA primed by random hexamers. TCR beta CDR3 was amplified by immunoSEQ multiplex PCR. This amplification extended across 54 Vbeta and 13 Jbeta segments. Via MiXCR, TCRdb re-called the immunoSEQ multiplex PCR reads, giving one row per CDR3 protein. This repertoire shows 170,000 or so distinct CDR3 sequences, 80% to 95% found once; its top ten account for around 0.1%. These data come from a study of CD8 T cells in Susac syndrome. Whole-study results and caveats: The study conceded that relatively few individuals underwent its TCR sequencing and HLA analysis.

Included as multiple sclerosis controls were treatment-naive patients who had stable or active relapsing-remitting disease. TEMRA cells underwent FACS enrichment and CD8+ and CD4+ T cells underwent negative isolation. The sample consisted of CD4+ T cells from PBMCs. The sequence was collected from a human donor with multiple sclerosis.

The CDR3, as DNA: TGCGCCAGCAGCCTGCGAGCCCGGGACAGGGGGAGGAATGAAAAACTGTTTTTT. Its protein product is CASSLRARDRGRNEKLFF. The chain couples TRBV4-1 to TRBJ1-4; 11 nucleotides agree with TRBD1. This CDR3 has 18 amino acids. After removal of 4 bases from V and 5 bases from J, the junction contained 12 bases not matched to a gene. Germline-derived CDR1 and CDR2 are MGHRA and YSYEKL.